Below are 10 T cell receptor beta chains sequenced from a single sample in a study of T cell responses to AZD1222 COVID-19 vaccine. Produced via immunoSEQ multiplex PCR; TCRdb's table is partial and in-frame only. The sample lists approximately 130,000 clones; roughly 93% were seen once. Source: peripheral blood, taken on day 0 of AZD1222 vaccination. Receptors originate from an adult in good health.

The chain employs TRBV3-1 (or the pseudogene TRBV3-2) and TRBJ2-3; 10 positions match TRBD2. The germline V gene has CDR1 LGHDT and CDR2 YNNKEL (reference sequence). J lost 1 base, V lost 4 bases, and 14 bases had no gene match. The length of the CDR3 is 19 residues. The CDR3 is CASSLGASGRAQGTDTQYF. The CDR3 DNA is TGTGCCAGCAGCCTGGGAGCCAGCGGGAGGGCCCAGGGCACAGATACGCAGTATTTT.

The chain employs TRBV28 and TRBJ2-1; 9 nucleotides line up with TRBD2. This CDR3 is 17 amino acids long. Germline CDR1 is MDHEN and CDR2 is SYDVKM. J gave up 7 bases and V 5 bases, and 15 bases lay outside the gene matches. In DNA form, the CDR3 reads TGTGCCAGCAGTCCTACGGCGGGAGGGGTGGTCCTGAATGAGCAGTTCTTC. Translated, it gives CASSPTAGGVVLNEQFF.

The V call is TRBV19, the J call TRBJ1-5; possible D gene TRBD1, 6 bases. The CDR3 contains 15 residues. From germline, CDR1 is LNHDA and CDR2 SQIVND (reference sequence). V dropped 4 bases and J dropped 3 bases, with 13 bases sitting between them. The CDR3 spells CASSNGQSLNQPQHF. The CDR3 DNA reads TGTGCCAGTAGTAACGGACAGTCTCTCAATCAGCCCCAGCATTTT.

The V gene is TRBV7-2, the J gene TRBJ1-6, with D tentatively TRBD1 (5 bases). There are 15 residues in the CDR3. Per the germline V gene, CDR1 is SGHTA and CDR2 is FQGNSA. Trimming removed 5 bases at V and 5 bases at J, with 13 bases between. CDR3 nucleotides: TGTGCCAGCAGCCAAAGACAGCCAGATAATTCACCCCTCCACTTT. Protein sequence: CASSQRQPDNSPLHF.

CDR3 DNA sequence: TGTGCCAGCACCCAGGGGGAGACAGATACGCAGTATTTT. It codes for CASTQGETDTQYF. The rearrangement links TRBV6-5 to TRBJ2-3; TRBD1 aligns across 7 bases. The germline gives CDR1 MNHEY, CDR2 SVGAGI. The CDR3 consists of 13 residues. J was trimmed by 3 bases and V by 7 bases; bases with no gene match: 4.

The chain has TRBV29-1 and TRBJ2-2, with 7 bases matching TRBD1. Germline lookup yields CDR1 SQVTM and CDR2 ANQGSEA. The V segment lost 5 bases and the J segment 1 base; nucleotides outside the gene matches: 7. The CDR3 totals 15 residues. The CDR3: CSVRQGKGNTGELFF. Here the CDR3 DNA reads TGCAGCGTTAGACAGGGAAAAGGGAACACCGGGGAGCTGTTTTTT.

This clone was observed a single time. V usage is TRBV30 and J usage is TRBJ1-1, with D possibly being TRBD1 (5 bases). CDR3 length: 11 amino acids. The V gene's germline CDR1 is GTSNPN and CDR2 SVGIG (reference sequence). Trimming stripped 5 bases from V and 1 base from J, with 5 bases between. The CDR3 protein is CAWGQNTEAFF. As DNA, the CDR3 is TGTGCCTGGGGACAGAACACTGAAGCTTTCTTT.

This clone was detected only once. This chain uses TRBV14 with TRBJ2-7, with 12 nucleotides matching TRBD2. V lost 1 base and J lost 0; bases outside the gene matches: 4. Germline V gene lookup returns CDR1 SGHDN and CDR2 FVKESK. CDR3 size: 17 residues. CDR3 sequence (DNA): TGTGCCAGCAGCCAAGCGGGGACTAGCGGGTACTCCTACGAGCAGTACTTC. This encodes CASSQAGTSGYSYEQYF.

The rearrangement links TRBV19 to TRBJ1-1; 9 bases map to TRBD1. The V gene end was trimmed by 5 bases and the J gene end by 1 base; junction bases not matched to a gene: 8. The CDR3 runs to 16 residues. The germline V gene has CDR1 LNHDA and CDR2 SQIVND (reference sequence). CDR3 sequence reads: CASSFPPGQGNTEAFF. The CDR3 DNA is TGTGCCAGTAGTTTTCCTCCGGGACAGGGGAACACTGAAGCTTTCTTT.

The rearrangement uses TRBV9 and TRBJ1-3, with TRBD1 as a possible D gene (6 bases). Germline V gene lookup returns CDR1 SGDLS and CDR2 YYNGEE. The V gene lost 0 bases and the J gene lost 0 bases, with 16 bases spanning the gap. This CDR3 is 18 amino acids long. Here the CDR3 reads CASSVDLGGRFSGNTIYF. CDR3 sequence (DNA): TGTGCCAGCAGCGTAGACTTGGGGGGGCGCTTCTCTGGAAACACCATATATTTT.